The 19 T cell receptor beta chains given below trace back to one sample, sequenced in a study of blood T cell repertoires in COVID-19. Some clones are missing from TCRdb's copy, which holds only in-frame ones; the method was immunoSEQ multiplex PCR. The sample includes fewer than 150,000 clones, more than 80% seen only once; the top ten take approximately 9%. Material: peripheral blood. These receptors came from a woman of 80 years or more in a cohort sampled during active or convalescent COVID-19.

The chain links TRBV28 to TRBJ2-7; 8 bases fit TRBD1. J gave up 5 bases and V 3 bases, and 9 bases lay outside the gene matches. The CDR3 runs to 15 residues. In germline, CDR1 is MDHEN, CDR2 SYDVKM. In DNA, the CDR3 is TGTGCCAGCAGTTTGTCTTCGGACAGGGCTCACGAGCAGTACGTC. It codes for CASSLSSDRAHEQYV.

The CDR3 loop is CASSAQGKDTEAFF. The CDR3 DNA follows: TGTGCCAGCAGTGCACAGGGGAAGGACACTGAAGCTTTCTTT. The chain joins TRBV9 to TRBJ1-1; 7 bases are a match to TRBD1. Germline CDR1 reads SGDLS; CDR2 reads YYNGEE. Trimming at V came to 5 bases and at J to 3 bases, leaving 7 bases not matched to a gene. This CDR3 spans 14 amino acids.

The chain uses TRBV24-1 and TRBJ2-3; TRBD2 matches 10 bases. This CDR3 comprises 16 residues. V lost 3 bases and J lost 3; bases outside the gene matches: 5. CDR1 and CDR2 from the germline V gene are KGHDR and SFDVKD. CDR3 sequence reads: CATSDGVAGGTDTQYF. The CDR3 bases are TGTGCCACCAGTGATGGGGTAGCGGGGGGTACAGATACGCAGTATTTT.

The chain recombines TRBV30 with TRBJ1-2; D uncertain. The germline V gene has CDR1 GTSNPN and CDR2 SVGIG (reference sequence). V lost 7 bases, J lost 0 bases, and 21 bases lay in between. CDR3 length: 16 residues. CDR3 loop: CASGRGSGMANYGYTF. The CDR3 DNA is TGTGCCTCTGGAAGAGGGTCGGGGATGGCTAACTATGGCTACACCTTC.

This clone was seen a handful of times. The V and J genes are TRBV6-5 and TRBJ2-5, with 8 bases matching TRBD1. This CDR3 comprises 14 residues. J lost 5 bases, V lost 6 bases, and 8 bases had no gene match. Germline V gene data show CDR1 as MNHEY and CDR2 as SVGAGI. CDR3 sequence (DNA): TGTGCCAGCAGCCTAAGTCCAGGGGGCGAGACCCAGTACTTC. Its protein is CASSLSPGGETQYF.

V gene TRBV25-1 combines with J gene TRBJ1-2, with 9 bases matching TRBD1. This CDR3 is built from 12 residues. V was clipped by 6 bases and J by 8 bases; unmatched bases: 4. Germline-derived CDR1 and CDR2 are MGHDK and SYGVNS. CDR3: CASSPGQGGYTF. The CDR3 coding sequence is TGTGCCAGCAGCCCGGGACAGGGCGGCTACACCTTC.

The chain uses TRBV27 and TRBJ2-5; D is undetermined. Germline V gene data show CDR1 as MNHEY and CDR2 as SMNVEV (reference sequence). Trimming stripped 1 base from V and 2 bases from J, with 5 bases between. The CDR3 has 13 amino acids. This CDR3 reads CASSLLSQETQYF. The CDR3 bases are TGTGCCAGCAGTTTATTGTCTCAAGAGACCCAGTACTTC.

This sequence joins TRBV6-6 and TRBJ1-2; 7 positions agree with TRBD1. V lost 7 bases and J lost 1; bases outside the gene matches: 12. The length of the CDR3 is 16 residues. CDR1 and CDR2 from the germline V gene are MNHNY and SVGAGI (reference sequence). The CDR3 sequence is CASTKGTVTLNYGYTF. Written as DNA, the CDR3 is TGTGCCAGCACTAAGGGGACAGTGACTCTTAACTATGGCTACACCTTC.

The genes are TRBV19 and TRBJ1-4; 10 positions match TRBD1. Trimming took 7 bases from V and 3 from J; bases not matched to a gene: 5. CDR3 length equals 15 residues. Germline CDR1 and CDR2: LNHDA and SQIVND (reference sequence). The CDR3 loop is CASIPGTGANEKLFF. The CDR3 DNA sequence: TGTGCCAGTATCCCGGGGACAGGGGCTAATGAAAAACTGTTTTTT.

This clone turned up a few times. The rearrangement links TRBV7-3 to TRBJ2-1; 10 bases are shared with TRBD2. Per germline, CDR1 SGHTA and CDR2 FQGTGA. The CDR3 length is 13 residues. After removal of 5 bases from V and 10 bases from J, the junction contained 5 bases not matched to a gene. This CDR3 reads CASSTRTSGEQFF. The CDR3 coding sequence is TGTGCCAGCAGCACCCGGACTAGCGGCGAGCAGTTCTTC.

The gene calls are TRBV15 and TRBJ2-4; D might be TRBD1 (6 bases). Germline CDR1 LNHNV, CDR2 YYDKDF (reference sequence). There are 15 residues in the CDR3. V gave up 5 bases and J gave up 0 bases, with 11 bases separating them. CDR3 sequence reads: CATSLRGLAKNIQYF. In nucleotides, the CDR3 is TGTGCCACCAGCCTCAGGGGCCTAGCCAAAAACATTCAGTACTTC.

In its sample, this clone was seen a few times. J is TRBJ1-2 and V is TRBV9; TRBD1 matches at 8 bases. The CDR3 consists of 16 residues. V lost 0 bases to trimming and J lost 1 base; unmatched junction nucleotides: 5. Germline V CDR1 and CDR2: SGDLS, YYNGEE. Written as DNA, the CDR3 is TGTGCCAGCAGCGTAGGCGGGACAGGAAGTAACTATGGCTACACCTTC. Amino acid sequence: CASSVGGTGSNYGYTF.

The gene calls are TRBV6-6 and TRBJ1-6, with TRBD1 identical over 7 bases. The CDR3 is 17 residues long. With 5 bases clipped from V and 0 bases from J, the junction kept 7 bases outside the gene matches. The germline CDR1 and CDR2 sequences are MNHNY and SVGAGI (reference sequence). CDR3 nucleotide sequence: TGTGCCAGCAGTCCCTCACAGGGGAGCTCCTATAATTCACCCCTCCACTTT. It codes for CASSPSQGSSYNSPLHF.

CDR3 sequence reads: CASSQDSTGVNEKLFF. CDR3 bases: TGTGCCAGCAGCCAAGATTCGACAGGGGTTAATGAAAAACTGTTTTTT. The V and J genes are TRBV14 and TRBJ1-4; 8 nucleotides agree with TRBD1. After removal of 0 bases from V and 4 bases from J, the junction contained 4 bases not matched to a gene. CDR3 length: 16 amino acids. Germline V gene lookup returns CDR1 SGHDN and CDR2 FVKESK.

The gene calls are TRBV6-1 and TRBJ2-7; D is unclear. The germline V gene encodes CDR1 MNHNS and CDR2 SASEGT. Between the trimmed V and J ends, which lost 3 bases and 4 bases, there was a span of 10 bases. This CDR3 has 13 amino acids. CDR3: CASSEQALYEQYV. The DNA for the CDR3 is TGTGCCAGCAGTGAGCAGGCCCTGTACGAGCAGTACGTC.

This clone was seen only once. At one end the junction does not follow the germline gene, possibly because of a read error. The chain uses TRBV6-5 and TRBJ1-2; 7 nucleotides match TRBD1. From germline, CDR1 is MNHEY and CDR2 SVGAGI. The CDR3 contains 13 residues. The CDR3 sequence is CASRLTGNYGHTF. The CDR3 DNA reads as TGTGCCAGCCGATTGACAGGGAACTATGGCCACACCTTC.

CDR3 bases: TGTGCCAGCAGCCTAACGGACAGGGGGAATTCACCCCTCCACTTT. Translating it yields CASSLTDRGNSPLHF. The chain has TRBV4-2 and TRBJ1-6; 10 nucleotides agree with TRBD1. The germline CDR1 and CDR2 sequences are LGHNA and YNFKEQ. With 4 bases clipped from V and 7 bases from J, the junction kept 4 bases outside the gene matches. The CDR3 loop spans 15 amino acids.

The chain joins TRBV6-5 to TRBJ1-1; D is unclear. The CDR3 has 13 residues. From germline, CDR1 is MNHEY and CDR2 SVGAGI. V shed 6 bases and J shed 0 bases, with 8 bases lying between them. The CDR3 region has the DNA TGTGCCAGCAGATTAACAGTGAACACTGAAGCTTTCTTT. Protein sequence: CASRLTVNTEAFF.

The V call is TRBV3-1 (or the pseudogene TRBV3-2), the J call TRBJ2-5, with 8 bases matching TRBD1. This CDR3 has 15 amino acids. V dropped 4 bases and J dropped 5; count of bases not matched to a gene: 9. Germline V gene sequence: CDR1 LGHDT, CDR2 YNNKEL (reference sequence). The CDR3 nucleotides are TGTGCCAGCAGCCCGGGGACAGGAGTCGGGGAGACCCAGTACTTC. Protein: CASSPGTGVGETQYF.